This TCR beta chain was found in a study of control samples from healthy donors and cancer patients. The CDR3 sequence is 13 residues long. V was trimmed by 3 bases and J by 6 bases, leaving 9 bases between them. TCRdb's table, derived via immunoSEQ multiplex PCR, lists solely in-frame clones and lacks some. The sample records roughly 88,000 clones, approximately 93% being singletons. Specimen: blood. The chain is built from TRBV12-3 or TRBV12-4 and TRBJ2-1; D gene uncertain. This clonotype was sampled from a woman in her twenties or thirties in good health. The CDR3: CASSFGPGNEQFF. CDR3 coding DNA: TGTGCCAGCAGTTTCGGCCCCGGCAATGAGCAGTTCTTC.